These T cell receptor beta chains were read from a single sample in a study of T-cell memory formation after mild COVID-19. Using its own MiXCR run on the 5' RACE reads, TCRdb lists one record per CDR3 protein. Seen here are roughly 190,000 distinct CDR3 sequences, roughly a tenth observed once, and the top ten hold under 3.5%. The material sequenced was PBMCs or a T cell subset sorted from them (not recorded which). The receptors stem from a man between 18 and 29 years old who had mild COVID-19 (a few samples of this study predate the infection). Cell type and time point are not known. The CDR3 runs from the conserved cysteine through the conserved F or W. Each record gives: CDR3 DNA, CDR3 protein, D gene, V gene, clone size, J gene. D genes are given only for firm matches. Clone size is not always given. Where it is, it says once, few, many or a class for expanded clones.

CDR3nt: TGCAGTGCTGCCCGACAGGGAACTATGAACACTGAAGCTTTCTTT
CDR3aa: CSAARQGTMNTEAFF
d_gene: TRBD1
v_gene: TRBV20-1
abundance: few
j_gene: TRBJ1-1

CDR3nt: TGTGCCAGCAGCCCACGGGGAAAAGGGGAGCAGTTCTTC
CDR3aa: CASSPRGKGEQFF
d_gene: NA
v_gene: TRBV6-6
abundance: few
j_gene: TRBJ2-1

CDR3nt: TGTGCCAGCAGTTTAAGGCAGGGGGCATACACCGGGGAGCTGTTTTTT
CDR3aa: CASSLRQGAYTGELFF
d_gene: TRBD1
v_gene: TRBV12-3/TRBV12-4
abundance: few
j_gene: TRBJ2-2

CDR3nt: TGTGCCAGCAGTTACGGGGCCAACGTCCTGACTTTC
CDR3aa: CASSYGANVLTF
d_gene: NA
v_gene: TRBV12-3/TRBV12-4
abundance: NA
j_gene: TRBJ2-6

CDR3nt: TGTGCCAGCGCCGTGGTCTTTCAAGAGACCCAGTACTTC
CDR3aa: CASAVVFQETQYF
d_gene: NA
v_gene: TRBV7-2
abundance: many
j_gene: TRBJ2-5

CDR3nt: TGCGCCAGCAGTGAGGGAGGGACTGAGGAGACCCAGTACTTC
CDR3aa: CASSEGGTEETQYF
d_gene: NA
v_gene: TRBV10-1
abundance: few
j_gene: TRBJ2-5

CDR3nt: TGCGCCAGCAGCTTGGTTGCGGGCGGTTCCTACGAGCAGTACTTC
CDR3aa: CASSLVAGGSYEQYF
d_gene: NA
v_gene: TRBV5-1
abundance: NA
j_gene: TRBJ2-7

CDR3nt: TGTGCCAGCAGCCCGTTCGGGGGGGATGAGCAGTTCTTC
CDR3aa: CASSPFGGDEQFF
d_gene: TRBD2
v_gene: TRBV5-4
abundance: NA
j_gene: TRBJ2-1

CDR3nt: TGTGCCAGCAGCGTTAACTACAGAACAGATACGCAGTATTTT
CDR3aa: CASSVNYRTDTQYF
d_gene: NA
v_gene: TRBV9
abundance: few
j_gene: TRBJ2-3

CDR3nt: TGTGCCAGCAGCTATAGCGGGACTAGCGGGGTGAGCACAGATACGCAGTATTTT
CDR3aa: CASSYSGTSGVSTDTQYF
d_gene: TRBD2
v_gene: TRBV9
abundance: few
j_gene: TRBJ2-3

CDR3nt: TGTGCCAGCAGTACGGCGTGGTACCAAGAGACCCAGTACTTC
CDR3aa: CASSTAWYQETQYF
d_gene: NA
v_gene: TRBV11-2
abundance: NA
j_gene: TRBJ2-5

CDR3nt: TGCGCCAGCAGCCTCGGGGCTAGCGGAGGGGTGGAGACCCAGTACTTC
CDR3aa: CASSLGASGGVETQYF
d_gene: TRBD2
v_gene: TRBV5-1
abundance: few
j_gene: TRBJ2-5

CDR3nt: TGTGCCAGCAGCTTAGGGTTCCCGGGACAGGGGTGGTCCACCGGGGAGCTGTTTTTT
CDR3aa: CASSLGFPGQGWSTGELFF
d_gene: TRBD1
v_gene: TRBV7-6
abundance: few
j_gene: TRBJ2-2